One T cell receptor beta chain is described in this entry. Antigen: not known. From RNA transcripts, TCR beta CDR3 regions were amplified. In the first-round RT-PCR of the TCR CDR3, the HTBI primer set was used. MiXCR, run by TCRdb on the multiplex PCR reads, gives a single entry per CDR3 protein. The sample includes approximately 600,000 distinct CDR3 sequences, less than 25% of them seen just once. The CDR3 covers 15 residues. V dropped 5 bases and J dropped 11 bases, with 21 bases sitting between them. Germline V CDR1 and CDR2: SEHNR, FQNEAQ (reference sequence). This entry is derived from a study of T cells in Graves' hyperthyroidism and ophthalmopathy. Overall study results and limits: Most thyroid clonotypes expanded above 0.001 were also detected in blood.

The sequencing input was blood. The sequence was obtained from a man aged 25 to 40 with Graves' ophthalmopathy. The chain uses TRBV7-9 and TRBJ1-4, with D uncertain. This CDR3 is CASSPTTGPLRKLFF. The CDR3 nucleotides read TGTGCCAGCAGCCCGACGACCGGTCCCCTCCGGAAACTGTTTTTT.